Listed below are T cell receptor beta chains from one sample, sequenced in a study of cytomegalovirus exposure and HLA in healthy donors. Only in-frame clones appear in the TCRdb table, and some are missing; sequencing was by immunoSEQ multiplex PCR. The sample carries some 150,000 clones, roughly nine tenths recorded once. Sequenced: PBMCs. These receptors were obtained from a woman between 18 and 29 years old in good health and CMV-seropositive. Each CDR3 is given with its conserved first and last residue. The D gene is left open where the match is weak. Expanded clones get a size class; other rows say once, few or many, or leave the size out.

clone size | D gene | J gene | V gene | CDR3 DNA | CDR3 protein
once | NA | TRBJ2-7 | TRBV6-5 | TGTGCCACGATGCGGTCCTACGAGCAGTACTTC | CATMRSYEQYF
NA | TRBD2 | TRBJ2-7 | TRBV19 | TGTGCCAGTAGTATAGCCGGGACTAGCGGTGTGTTCTACGAGCAGTACTTC | CASSIAGTSGVFYEQYF
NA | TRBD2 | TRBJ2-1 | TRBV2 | TGTGCCAGCGGTTATAGCGGGAGTGACTCCTACAATGAGCAGTTCTTC | CASGYSGSDSYNEQFF
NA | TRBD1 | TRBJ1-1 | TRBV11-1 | TGTGCCAGCAGCCCGGACAGGGGAATAAACACTGAAGCTTTCTTT | CASSPDRGINTEAFF
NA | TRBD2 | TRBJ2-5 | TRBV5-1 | TGCGCCAGCACGGCGATGGCGGGAGGGTTAGAGACCCAGTACTTC | CASTAMAGGLETQYF
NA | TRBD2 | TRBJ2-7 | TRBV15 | TGTGCCACCAGCAGAGGGGACAGCGGGAGGCTCCACGAGCAGTACTTC | CATSRGDSGRLHEQYF
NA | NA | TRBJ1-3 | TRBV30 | TGTGCCTGGAGCAGGGGTGATGGAAACACCATATATTTT | CAWSRGDGNTIYF
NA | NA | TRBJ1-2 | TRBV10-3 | TGTGCCATCAGTGACTTTTCCAGGGTGGGCGGCTACACCTTC | CAISDFSRVGGYTF
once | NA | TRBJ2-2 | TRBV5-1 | TGCGCCAGCCGGGTTTTCTCGAACACCGGGGAGCTGTTTTTT | CASRVFSNTGELFF
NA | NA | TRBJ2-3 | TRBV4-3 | TGCGCCAGCAGCCAAGCACAGGCAATTGCCACAGATACGCAGTATTTT | CASSQAQAIATDTQYF
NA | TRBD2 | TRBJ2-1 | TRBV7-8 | TGTGCCAGCAGCTCCTCGATCGGGACTATCAATGAGCAGTTCTTC | CASSSSIGTINEQFF
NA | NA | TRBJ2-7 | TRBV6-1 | TGTGCCAGCAGTGATGGGGGGGACACCTACGAGCAGTACTTC | CASSDGGDTYEQYF
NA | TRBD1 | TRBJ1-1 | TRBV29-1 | TGCAGCGTTCGGACAGGGGACACTGAAGCTTTCTTT | CSVRTGDTEAFF
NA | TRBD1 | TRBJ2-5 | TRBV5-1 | TGCGCCAGCAGTCATGACAGGGGGCCTGAGACCCAGTACTTC | CASSHDRGPETQYF
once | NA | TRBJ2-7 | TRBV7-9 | TGTGCCAGCAGCTTAGGAGTTTACGAGCAGTACTTC | CASSLGVYEQYF
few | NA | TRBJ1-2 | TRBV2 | TGTGCCAGCAGTGCCGGGATGTGGCATGGCTACACCTTC | CASSAGMWHGYTF
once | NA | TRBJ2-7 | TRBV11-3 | TGTGCCAGCAGCCAGGTAGGCTCCTACGAGCAGTACTTC | CASSQVGSYEQYF
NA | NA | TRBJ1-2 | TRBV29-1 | TGCAGCGTTGATCCGGGAAGGCGAAGGTATGGCTACACCTTC | CSVDPGRRRYGYTF
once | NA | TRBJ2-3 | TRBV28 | TGTGCCAGCAGCCTACCCTCCGGGAGCACAGATACGCAGTATTTT | CASSLPSGSTDTQYF
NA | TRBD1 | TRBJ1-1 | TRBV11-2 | TGTGCCAGCAGCTTTACAGGGGACACTGAAGCTTTCTTT | CASSFTGDTEAFF
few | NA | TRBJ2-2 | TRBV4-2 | TGTGCCAGCAGCCAGGCTTCCGGGGTAGACACCGGGGAGCTGTTTTTT | CASSQASGVDTGELFF
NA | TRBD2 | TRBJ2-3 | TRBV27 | TGTGCCAGCAGTTTCCTCCGACTAGCGGGAGGCCTTCGCACAGATACGCAGTATTTT | CASSFLRLAGGLRTDTQYF
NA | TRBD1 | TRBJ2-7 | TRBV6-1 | TGTGCCAGCTCGGACAGGGGGCGCGAGCAGTACTTC | CASSDRGREQYF
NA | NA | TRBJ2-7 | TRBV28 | TGTGCCAGCAGTCCGCCCGGACAGTTCCACGAGCAGTACTTC | CASSPPGQFHEQYF
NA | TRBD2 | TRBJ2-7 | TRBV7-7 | TGTGCTAGCAGCTTAGCACCTAGCGGAGGACCTAAACTCTACGAGCAGTACTTC | CASSLAPSGGPKLYEQYF
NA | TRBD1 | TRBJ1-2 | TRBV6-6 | TGTGCCAGCAGTACGACAGGGTATGACTATGGCTACACCTTC | CASSTTGYDYGYTF
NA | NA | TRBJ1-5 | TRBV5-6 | TGTGCCAGCAGCTTGGGGCTCAATCAGCCCCAGCATTTT | CASSLGLNQPQHF
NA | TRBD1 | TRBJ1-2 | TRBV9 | TGTGCCAGCAGCGTACAGGGGGATGGGGATGGCTACACCTTC | CASSVQGDGDGYTF
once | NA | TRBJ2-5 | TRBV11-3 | TGTGCCAGCAGCTTAGAAATGGCCCAAGAGACCCAGTACTTC | CASSLEMAQETQYF